The clone carrying this T cell receptor beta chain occurred a few times. This entry comes from a study of cytomegalovirus exposure and HLA in healthy donors. Germline V gene sequence: CDR1 MNHEY, CDR2 SVGAGI. CDR3 size: 13 residues. V was clipped by 5 bases and J by 5 bases, with 13 bases between them. 13 Jbeta primers and 60 Vbeta primers were used for the PCR. The repertoire was sequenced with immunoSEQ multiplex PCR; TCRdb's copy has only in-frame clones and lacks some. Among approximately 180,000 clones listed, just over 75% were seen once. The clonotype originates from a woman aged 55-70 years in good health and CMV-seropositive. V is TRBV6-5 and J is TRBJ2-7; D gene ambiguous. The specimen was PBMCs. This CDR3 is CASSEAPSDEQYF. CDR3 DNA: TGTGCCAGCAGTGAAGCCCCGTCGGACGAGCAGTACTTC.